The present T cell receptor (beta chain) was sequenced within a study of tumor-infiltrating lymphocytes in primary liver carcinoma. The count of this clonotype is one. Since a much larger clone is just one base distant, this may be a read error. The CDR3 end shows no conserved phenylalanine or tryptophan, and so a read error is likely. Starting from approximately 500 ng of total RNA, TCR beta cDNA was produced with a primer in the constant region. Employing slightly modified ARM-PCR, three nested multiplex PCR rounds were run, and these gave rise to the TCR beta libraries. Primers for the first two PCR rounds were TRBV1-TRBV30 forward primers and a C-beta reverse primer (around 10 cycles per round). TCRdb called the multiplex PCR reads again in MiXCR, with one record for every CDR3 protein. The data hold tens of thousands of distinct CDR3 sequences, with around 79% observed a single time. This CDR3 region has 16 residues. CDR1 is DFQATT, CDR2 SNEGSKA, per germline (reference sequence). Trimming took 3 bases from V and 2 from J; bases not matched to a gene: 10.

It was from 20-30 mg of unsorted bulk tissue that RNA and DNA were co-extracted. The sample comprised liver tumor tissue from sampling region 3. Specified subset: tumor region T3, left-lateral pole. The TCR comes from a man between 35 and 55 years old with primary liver carcinoma and hepatitis B virus infection. The rearrangement links TRBV20-1 to TRBJ2-5; 9 bases agree with TRBD2. In DNA, the CDR3 is TGCAGTGCTAGCCCGACTAGCGGTAAACCTCAAGAGACCCAGTACTTA. This gives the protein CSASPTSGKPQETQYL.